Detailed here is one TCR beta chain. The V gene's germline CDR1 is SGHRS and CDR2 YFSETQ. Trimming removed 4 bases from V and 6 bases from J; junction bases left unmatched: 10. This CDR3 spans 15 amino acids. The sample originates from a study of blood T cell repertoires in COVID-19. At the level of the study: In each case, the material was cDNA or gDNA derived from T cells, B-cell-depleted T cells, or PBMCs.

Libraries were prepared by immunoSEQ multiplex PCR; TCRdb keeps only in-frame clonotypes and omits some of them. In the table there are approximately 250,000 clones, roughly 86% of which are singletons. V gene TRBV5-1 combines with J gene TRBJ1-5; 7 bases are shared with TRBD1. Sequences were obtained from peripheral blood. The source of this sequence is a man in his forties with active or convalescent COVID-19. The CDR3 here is CASSLTTGARQPQHF. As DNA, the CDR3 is TGCGCCAGCAGCCTTACCACAGGGGCTCGTCAGCCCCAGCATTTT.